These T cell receptor beta chains were read from a single sample in a study of T cell clonotyping in hematopoietic cell transplantation. Some clones are missing from TCRdb's copy, which holds only in-frame ones; the method was immunoSEQ multiplex PCR. The sample has some 8,300 clones, 75% to 85% seen once. Here the sequenced sample was PBMCs, taken 180 days after allogeneic stem cell transplant. The receptors stem from a female patient under 45 who had an allogeneic stem cell transplant, so the T cells may come from the graft donor. Some clones in this sample may be carry-over from other donors' samples. Each CDR3 is given with its conserved first and last residue. The D gene is left open where the match is weak. The listing skips clone size in some rows; elsewhere it reads once, few, many or a size class.

v_call	d_call	j_call	clone_size	cdr3_aa	cdr3_nt
TRBV7-6	TRBD1	TRBJ1-5	.	CASSLQLRGLPQPQHF	TGTGCCAGCAGCCTACAATTAAGGGGGCTTCCCCAGCCCCAGCATTTT
TRBV5-8	.	TRBJ1-1	.	CASSLEYGRPEAFF	TGTGCCAGCAGCTTGGAGTATGGACGGCCTGAAGCTTTCTTT
TRBV7-9	.	TRBJ2-7	.	CASSSIKPYEQYF	TGTGCCAGCAGCTCCATCAAACCCTACGAGCAGTACTTC
TRBV6-5	.	TRBJ2-7	.	CASSPDTRDSYEQYF	TGTGCCAGCAGTCCAGATACACGCGACTCCTACGAGCAGTACTTC
TRBV5-1	.	TRBJ2-5	.	CASSPSQETQYF	TGCGCCAGCAGCCCTAGTCAAGAGACCCAGTACTTC
TRBV30	.	TRBJ1-1	.	CAWSTPKGKFMNTEAFF	TGTGCCTGGAGTACCCCGAAGGGTAAATTCATGAACACTGAAGCTTTCTTT
TRBV19	.	TRBJ1-2	once	CASSIVIGDDDGYTF	TGTGCCAGTAGTATTGTCATAGGGGATGACGATGGCTACACCTTC
TRBV9	TRBD2	TRBJ2-1	.	CASSALTSGLSNEQFF	TGTGCCAGCAGCGCATTGACTAGCGGGCTCTCCAATGAGCAGTTCTTC
TRBV19	TRBD1	TRBJ2-7	.	CASSKGTGLYEQYF	TGTGCCAGTAGTAAAGGGACAGGGCTCTACGAGCAGTACTTC
TRBV19	.	TRBJ2-2	.	CASSISRAGELFF	TGTGCCAGTAGTATTTCTCGAGCCGGGGAGCTGTTTTTT
TRBV5-1	.	TRBJ1-3	.	CASSLAGNTIYF	TGCGCCAGCAGCTTGGCCGGAAACACCATATATTTT
TRBV4-3	.	TRBJ1-2	once	CASSQDINYGYTF	TGCGCCAGCAGCCAAGATATCAACTATGGCTACACCTTC
TRBV4-3	.	TRBJ2-5	.	CASSQDSTPPSTQYF	TGCGCCAGCAGCCAAGATTCTACCCCCCCCTCCACCCAGTACTTC
TRBV6-5	TRBD1	TRBJ1-6	.	CASSYTLRGRGSPLHF	TGTGCCAGCAGTTACACCCTAAGGGGGCGCGGCTCACCCCTCCACTTT
TRBV5-1	.	TRBJ1-1	.	CASSLRAGSNTEAFF	TGCGCCAGCAGCTTGAGGGCAGGGTCGAACACTGAAGCTTTCTTT
TRBV9	TRBD1	TRBJ1-1	.	CASSGQMNTEAFF	TGTGCCAGCTCGGGACAGATGAACACTGAAGCTTTCTTT
TRBV27	.	TRBJ2-7	.	CASSLGGHEQYF	TGTGCCAGCAGTTTAGGAGGACACGAGCAGTACTTC
TRBV5-1	TRBD1	TRBJ2-7	.	CASSLGQGAFYEQYF	TGCGCCAGCAGCTTGGGACAGGGGGCTTTCTACGAGCAGTACTTC
TRBV4-3	.	TRBJ1-3	.	CASSQEVANTIYF	TGCGCCAGCAGCCAAGAGGTGGCAAACACCATATATTTT
TRBV6-6	.	TRBJ2-2	.	CASSWGQGDHGELFF	TGTGCCAGCAGCTGGGGTCAAGGGGATCACGGGGAGCTGTTTTTT
TRBV27	.	TRBJ1-2	.	CASSTFGGKGYTF	TGTGCCAGCAGTACCTTCGGAGGGAAGGGCTACACCTTC
TRBV7-2	.	TRBJ2-7	.	CASSLVGSGEQYF	TGTGCCAGCAGCTTAGTGGGCTCGGGTGAGCAGTACTTC
TRBV6-1	TRBD2	TRBJ2-1	.	CASRGLAGFF	TGTGCCAGCAGGGGACTAGCGGGGTTCTTC
TRBV21-1	.	TRBJ1-4	.	CASSRDKSEKLFF	TGTGCCAGCAGTCGGGACAAAAGTGAAAAACTGTTTTTT
TRBV30	TRBD1	TRBJ1-4	.	CAWGRDRGEKLFF	TGTGCCTGGGGCCGGGACAGGGGCGAAAAACTGTTTTTT
TRBV27	.	TRBJ2-7	.	CASSFDSYEQYF	TGTGCCAGCAGTTTTGATTCCTACGAGCAGTACTTC
TRBV19	.	TRBJ1-1	.	CASSSRDPRDTEAFF	TGTGCCAGTAGTTCCCGTGACCCGAGGGACACTGAAGCTTTCTTT
TRBV6-5	.	TRBJ2-2	.	CASSPSDLTGELFF	TGTGCCAGCAGTCCCTCGGACCTCACCGGGGAGCTGTTTTTT
TRBV4-1	.	TRBJ1-4	once	CASSTDLRGDEKLFF	TGCGCCAGCAGCACGGACCTTCGGGGGGATGAAAAACTGTTTTTT
TRBV25-1	.	TRBJ2-7	once	CASSEYRGAALEQYF	TGTGCCAGCAGTGAATACAGGGGCGCGGCATTAGAGCAGTACTTC
TRBV5-8	.	TRBJ2-2	few	CASSPGGQVSHGELFF	TGTGCCAGCAGCCCGGGGGGACAGGTCAGCCACGGGGAGCTGTTTTTT
TRBV29-1	TRBD1	TRBJ2-5	.	CSASTGTGSETQYF	TGCAGCGCCTCGACAGGGACGGGGAGTGAGACCCAGTACTTC
TRBV11-2	.	TRBJ1-4	once	CASSLAGGFGRREKLFF	TGTGCCAGCAGCTTAGCGGGGGGGTTCGGGAGAAGAGAAAAACTGTTTTTT
TRBV7-2	.	TRBJ2-7	.	CASSPGPYEQYF	TGTGCCAGCAGCCCGGGGCCCTACGAGCAGTACTTC
TRBV19	.	TRBJ2-7	.	CASSIAGISSYEQYF	TGTGCCAGTAGTATAGCGGGGATCTCAAGCTACGAGCAGTACTTC
TRBV5-1	TRBD1	TRBJ1-5	.	CASSWGGTGQEPQHF	TGCGCCAGCAGCTGGGGGGGGACAGGGCAGGAGCCCCAGCATTTT
TRBV13	TRBD2	TRBJ2-3	.	CASSSRTSGGRADTQYF	TGTGCCAGCAGCTCCCGGACTAGCGGGGGGAGGGCAGATACGCAGTATTTT
TRBV5-1	TRBD2	TRBJ2-7	.	CASSRGEDYEQYF	TGCGCCAGCAGCCGGGGGGAGGACTACGAGCAGTACTTC
TRBV4-3	TRBD1	TRBJ2-2	.	CASSQRDRDIGELFF	TGCGCCAGCAGCCAGAGGGACAGGGACATCGGGGAGCTGTTTTTT
TRBV20-1	.	TRBJ2-7	.	CSGGEPLEQYF	TGCAGTGGGGGGGAGCCCCTCGAGCAGTACTTC
TRBV7-2	.	TRBJ1-2	few	CASSQGPDNYGYTF	TGTGCCAGCAGCCAAGGGCCAGACAACTATGGCTACACCTTC
TRBV10-3	.	TRBJ2-1	.	CAISEFPGGQTSDEQFF	TGTGCCATCAGTGAGTTTCCAGGGGGGCAGACTAGCGATGAGCAGTTCTTC
TRBV5-5	TRBD1	TRBJ1-2	few	CASSQLDRVDNYGYTF	TGTGCCAGCAGCCAATTAGACAGGGTAGATAACTATGGCTACACCTTC
TRBV6-1	TRBD1	TRBJ1-1	few	CASSGDRGILETEAFF	TGTGCCAGCAGTGGAGACAGGGGGATTTTGGAGACTGAAGCTTTCTTT
TRBV29-1	.	TRBJ2-7	.	CSVLLRTYEQYF	TGCAGCGTTCTTCTCCGGACTTACGAGCAGTACTTC